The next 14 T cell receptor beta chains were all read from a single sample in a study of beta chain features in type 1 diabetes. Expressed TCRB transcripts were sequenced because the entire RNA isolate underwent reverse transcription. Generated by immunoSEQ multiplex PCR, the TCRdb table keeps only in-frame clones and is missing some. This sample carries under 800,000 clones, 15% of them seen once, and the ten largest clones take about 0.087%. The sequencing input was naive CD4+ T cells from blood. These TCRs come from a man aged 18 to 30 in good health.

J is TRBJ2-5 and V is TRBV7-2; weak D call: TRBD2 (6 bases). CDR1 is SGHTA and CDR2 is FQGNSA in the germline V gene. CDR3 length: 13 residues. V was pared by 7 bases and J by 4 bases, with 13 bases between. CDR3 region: CASNGGVRETQYF. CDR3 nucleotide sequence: TGTGCCAGCAACGGAGGGGTCCGAGAGACCCAGTACTTC.

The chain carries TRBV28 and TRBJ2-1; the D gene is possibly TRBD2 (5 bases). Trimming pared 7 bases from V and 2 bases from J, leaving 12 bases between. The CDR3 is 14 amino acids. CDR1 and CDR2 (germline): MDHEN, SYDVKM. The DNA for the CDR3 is TGTGCCAGCATGAGGCGGGTAACCTACAATGAGCAGTTCTTC. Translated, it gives CASMRRVTYNEQFF.

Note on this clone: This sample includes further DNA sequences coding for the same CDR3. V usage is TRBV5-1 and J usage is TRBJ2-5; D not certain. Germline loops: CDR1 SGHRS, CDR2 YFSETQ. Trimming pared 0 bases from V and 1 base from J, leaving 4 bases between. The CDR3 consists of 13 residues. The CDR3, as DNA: TGCGCCAGCAGCTTGGCTTCCCAAGAGACCCAGTACTTC. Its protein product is CASSLASQETQYF.

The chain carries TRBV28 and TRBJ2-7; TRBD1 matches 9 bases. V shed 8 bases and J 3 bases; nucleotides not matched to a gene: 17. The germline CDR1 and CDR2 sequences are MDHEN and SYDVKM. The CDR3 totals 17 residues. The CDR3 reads CASDYPTRDRDCYEQYF. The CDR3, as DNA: TGTGCCAGCGACTATCCTACACGGGACAGGGATTGCTACGAGCAGTACTTC.

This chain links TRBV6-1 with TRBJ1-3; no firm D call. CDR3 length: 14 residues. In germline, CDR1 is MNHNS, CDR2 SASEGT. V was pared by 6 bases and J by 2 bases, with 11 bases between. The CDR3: CASRTTGTGNTIYF. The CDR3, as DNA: TGTGCCAGCAGGACCACGGGAACTGGAAACACCATATATTTT.

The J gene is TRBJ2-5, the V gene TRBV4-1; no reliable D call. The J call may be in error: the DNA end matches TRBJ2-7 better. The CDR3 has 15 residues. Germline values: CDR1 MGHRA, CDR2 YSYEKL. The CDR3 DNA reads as TGCGCCAGCAGCCAAGATTTGGGATTACTCTACGAGCAGTACTTC. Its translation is CASSQDLGLLYEQYF.

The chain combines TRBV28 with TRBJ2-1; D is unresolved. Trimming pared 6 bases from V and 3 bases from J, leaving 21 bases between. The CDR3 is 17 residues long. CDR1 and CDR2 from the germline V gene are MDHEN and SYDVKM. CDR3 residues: CASSLGRRRMLYNEQFF. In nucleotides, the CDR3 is TGTGCCAGCAGCCTCGGTAGGCGGCGAATGCTCTACAATGAGCAGTTCTTC.

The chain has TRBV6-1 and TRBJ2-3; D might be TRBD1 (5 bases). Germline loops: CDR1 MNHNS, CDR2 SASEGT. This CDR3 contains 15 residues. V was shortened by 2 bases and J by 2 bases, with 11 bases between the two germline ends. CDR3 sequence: CASSERGQTTDTQYF. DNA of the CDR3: TGTGCCAGCAGTGAAAGGGGCCAGACCACAGATACGCAGTATTTT.

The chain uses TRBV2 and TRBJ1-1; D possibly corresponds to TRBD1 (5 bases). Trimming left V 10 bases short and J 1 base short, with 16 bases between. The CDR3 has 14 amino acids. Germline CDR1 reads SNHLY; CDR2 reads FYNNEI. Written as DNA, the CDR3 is TGTGCCACCACAGTTGGGGCAACGAACACTGAAGCTTTCTTT. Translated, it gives CATTVGATNTEAFF.

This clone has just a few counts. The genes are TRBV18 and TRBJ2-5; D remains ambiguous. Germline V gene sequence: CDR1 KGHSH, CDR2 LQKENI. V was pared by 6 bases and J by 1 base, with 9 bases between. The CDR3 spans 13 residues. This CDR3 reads CASSPILQETQYF. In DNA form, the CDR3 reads TGTGCCAGCTCTCCGATACTCCAAGAGACCCAGTACTTC.

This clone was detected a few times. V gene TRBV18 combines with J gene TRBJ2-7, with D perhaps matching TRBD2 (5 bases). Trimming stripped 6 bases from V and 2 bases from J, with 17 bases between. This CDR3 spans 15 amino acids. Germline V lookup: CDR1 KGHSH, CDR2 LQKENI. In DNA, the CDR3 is TGTGCCAGCTCTTTTAGAGGGAAAAAAACCTACGAGCAGTACTTC. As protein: CASSFRGKKTYEQYF.

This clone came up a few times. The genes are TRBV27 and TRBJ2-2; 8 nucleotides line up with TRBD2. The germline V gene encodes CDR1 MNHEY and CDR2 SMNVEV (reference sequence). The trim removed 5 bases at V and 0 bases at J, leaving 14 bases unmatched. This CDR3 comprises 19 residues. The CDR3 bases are TGTGCCAGCAGTCCACGACAGTCCGGGCGGGGGGCGAACACCGGGGAGCTGTTTTTT. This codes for CASSPRQSGRGANTGELFF.

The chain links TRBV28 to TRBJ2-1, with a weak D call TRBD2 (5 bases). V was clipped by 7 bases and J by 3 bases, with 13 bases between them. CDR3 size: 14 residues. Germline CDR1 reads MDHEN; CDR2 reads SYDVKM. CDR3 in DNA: TGTGCCAGCATAAGGGCGGGCGGCTACAATGAGCAGTTCTTC. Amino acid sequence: CASIRAGGYNEQFF.

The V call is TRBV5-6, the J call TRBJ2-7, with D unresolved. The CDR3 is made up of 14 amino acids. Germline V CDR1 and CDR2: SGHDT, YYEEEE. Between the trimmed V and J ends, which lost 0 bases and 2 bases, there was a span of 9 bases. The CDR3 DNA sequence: TGTGCCAGCAGCTTGGCCATTCCCCCCTACGAGCAGTACTTC. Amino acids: CASSLAIPPYEQYF.